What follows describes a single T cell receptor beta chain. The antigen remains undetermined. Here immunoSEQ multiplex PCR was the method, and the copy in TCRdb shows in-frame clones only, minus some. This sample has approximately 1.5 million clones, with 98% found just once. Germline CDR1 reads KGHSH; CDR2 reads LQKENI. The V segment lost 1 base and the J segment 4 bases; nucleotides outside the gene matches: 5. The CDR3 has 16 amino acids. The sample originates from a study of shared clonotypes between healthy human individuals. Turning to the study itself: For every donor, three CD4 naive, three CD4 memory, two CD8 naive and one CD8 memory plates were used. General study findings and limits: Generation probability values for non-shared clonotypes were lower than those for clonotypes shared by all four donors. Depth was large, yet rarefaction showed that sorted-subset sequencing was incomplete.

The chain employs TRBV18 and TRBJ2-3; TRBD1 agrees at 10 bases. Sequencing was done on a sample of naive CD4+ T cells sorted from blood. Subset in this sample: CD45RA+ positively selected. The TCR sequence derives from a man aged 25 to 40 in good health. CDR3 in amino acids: CASSPLGQGRADTQYF. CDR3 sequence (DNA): TGTGCCAGCTCACCACTGGGACAGGGGCGCGCAGATACGCAGTATTTT.